This TCR beta chain was retrieved from a study of spatial heterogeneity in lung cancer. About the research overall: Within raw reads, each unique TCR and UMI combination appeared on average more than ten times.

Broader study findings: Blood showed ubiquitous tumor TCRs more often at resection than at routine follow-up.

The time point was: sample taken at primary tumor resection. The input material, whole RNA from tumor, nontumor lung or frozen PBMC, was sequenced unsorted. TCRdb re-called the 5' RACE reads with MiXCR, one entry per CDR3 protein. The table has some 20,000 distinct CDR3 sequences, about 3.5% seen once. The germline gives CDR1 LGHDT, CDR2 YNNKEL (reference sequence). CDR3 length equals 13 residues. V was shortened by 0 bases and J by 6 bases, with 9 bases between the two germline ends. This clonotype occurred many times. Its target is unknown. The sample in question was PBMCs, obtained at surgery. The sequence derives from a female donor with early-stage non-small cell lung cancer. The chain uses TRBV3-1 and TRBJ2-7; possibly TRBD2 for D (6 bases). DNA of the CDR3: TGTGCCAGCAGCCAAGACCGACTAGGCGAGCAGTACTTC. Translated: CASSQDRLGEQYF.